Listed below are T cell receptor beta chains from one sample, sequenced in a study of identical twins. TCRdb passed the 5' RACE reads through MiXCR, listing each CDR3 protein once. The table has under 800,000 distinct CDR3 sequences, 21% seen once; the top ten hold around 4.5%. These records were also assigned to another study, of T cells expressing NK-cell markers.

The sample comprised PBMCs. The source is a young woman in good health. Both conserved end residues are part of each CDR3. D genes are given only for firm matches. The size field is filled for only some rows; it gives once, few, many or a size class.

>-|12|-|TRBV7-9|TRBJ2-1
CASSLITNEQFF
TGTGCCAGCAGCCTTATCACCAATGAGCAGTTCTTC
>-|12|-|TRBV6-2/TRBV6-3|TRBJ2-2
CASSRDLRELFF
TGTGCCAGCAGCAGGGACCTGCGAGAGCTGTTTTTT
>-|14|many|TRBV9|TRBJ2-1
CASSVAVPHNEQFF
TGTGCCAGCAGCGTAGCTGTCCCCCACAATGAGCAGTTCTTC
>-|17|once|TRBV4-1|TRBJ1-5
CASSQDERRLSNQPQHF
TGCGCCAGCAGCCAAGACGAACGCAGGTTAAGCAATCAGCCCCAGCATTTT
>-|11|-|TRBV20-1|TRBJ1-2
CSARPGHGYTF
TGCAGTGCTAGGCCGGGGCATGGCTACACCTTC
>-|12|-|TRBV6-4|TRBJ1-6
CASGSPRAPLHF
TGTGCCAGCGGTTCACCTCGAGCACCCCTCCACTTT
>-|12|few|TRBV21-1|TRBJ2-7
CASPGPTYEQYF
TGTGCCAGCCCCGGGCCGACATACGAGCAGTACTTC
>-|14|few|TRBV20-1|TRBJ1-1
CSQFRMPVNTEAFF
TGCAGTCAATTTCGTATGCCAGTGAACACTGAAGCTTTCTTT
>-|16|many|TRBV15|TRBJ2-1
CATSRAPDFSYNEQFF
TGTGCCACCAGCAGAGCCCCGGACTTCTCCTACAATGAGCAGTTCTTC
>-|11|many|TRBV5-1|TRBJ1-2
CASSLQYGYTF
TGCGCCAGCAGCTTACAGTATGGCTACACCTTC
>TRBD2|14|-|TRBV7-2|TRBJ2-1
CASSLQRGSNEQFF
TGTGCCAGCAGCTTACAGCGGGGGTCAAATGAGCAGTTCTTC
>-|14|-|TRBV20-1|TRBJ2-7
CSARGGTLSYEQYF
TGCAGTGCTAGAGGCGGGACCCTCTCCTACGAGCAGTACTTC
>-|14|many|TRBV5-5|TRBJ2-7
CASSSETRRYEQYF
TGTGCCAGCAGCTCCGAGACACGCCGCTACGAGCAGTACTTC
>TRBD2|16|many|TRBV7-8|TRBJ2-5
CASSLGLAGLKETQYF
TGTGCCAGCAGCCTAGGACTAGCGGGCCTAAAAGAGACCCAGTACTTC
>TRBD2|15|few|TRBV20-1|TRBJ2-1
CSARDSTSGYNEQFF
TGCAGTGCTAGAGATTCGACTAGCGGTTACAATGAGCAGTTCTTC
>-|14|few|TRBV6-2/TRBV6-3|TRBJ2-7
CASSYTGPAYEQYF
TGTGCCAGCAGTTATACGGGACCCGCCTACGAGCAGTACTTC
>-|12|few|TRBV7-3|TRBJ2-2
CASSYYFGELFF
TGTGCCAGCAGCTACTACTTCGGGGAGCTGTTTTTT
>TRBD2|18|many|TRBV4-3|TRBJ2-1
CASSSFAWGRAGVNEQFF
TGCGCCAGCTCCTCTTTTGCTTGGGGACGGGCGGGAGTCAATGAGCAGTTCTTC
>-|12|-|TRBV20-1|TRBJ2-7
CSASRVAYEQYF
TGCAGTGCTAGTCGTGTTGCGTACGAGCAGTACTTC
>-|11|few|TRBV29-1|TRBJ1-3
CNSTLGNTIYF
TGCAACTCAACCCTTGGAAACACCATATATTTT
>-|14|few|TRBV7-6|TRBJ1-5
CASSSFGLNQPQHF
TGTGCCAGCAGCTCATTTGGTCTGAATCAGCCCCAGCATTTT
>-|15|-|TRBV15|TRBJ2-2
CATSRGGSGAGELFF
TGTGCCACCAGCAGAGGGGGGTCGGGCGCCGGGGAGCTGTTTTTT
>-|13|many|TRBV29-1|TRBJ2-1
CSGGGQHKMEQFF
TGCAGCGGGGGGGGACAGCATAAAATGGAGCAGTTCTTC
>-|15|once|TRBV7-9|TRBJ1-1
CASSWGGPGIAEAFF
TGTGCCAGCAGCTGGGGGGGCCCAGGGATCGCTGAAGCTTTCTTT
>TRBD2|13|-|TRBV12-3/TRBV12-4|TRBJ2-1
CASSKLAVNEQFF
TGTGCCAGCAGCAAGCTAGCGGTTAATGAGCAGTTCTTC
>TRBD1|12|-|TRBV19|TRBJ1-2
CASSMTGYGYTF
TGTGCCAGTAGTATGACAGGGTATGGCTACACCTTC
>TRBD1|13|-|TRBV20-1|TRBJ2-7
CSASRTGQGEQYF
TGCAGTGCTAGCAGGACAGGGCAAGGCGAGCAGTACTTC
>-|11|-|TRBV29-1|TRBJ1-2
CSVFSIYGYTF
TGCAGCGTATTCTCGATTTATGGCTACACCTTC
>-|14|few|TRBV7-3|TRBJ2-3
CASSLTGPADTQYF
TGTGCCAGCAGCTTAACAGGCCCGGCCGATACGCAGTATTTT
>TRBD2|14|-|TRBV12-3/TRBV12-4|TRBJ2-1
CASRGLAERNEQFF
TGTGCCAGCAGAGGACTAGCGGAAAGAAATGAGCAGTTCTTC
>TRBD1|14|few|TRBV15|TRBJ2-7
CATSGKNRGYEQYF
TGTGCCACCAGCGGCAAAAACAGGGGATACGAGCAGTACTTC
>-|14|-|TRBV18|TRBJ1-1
CASSPAGENTEAFF
TGTGCCAGCTCACCGGCCGGGGAAAACACTGAAGCTTTCTTT
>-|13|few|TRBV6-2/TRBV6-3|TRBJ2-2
CASSSGRPGELFF
TGTGCCAGCAGCTCAGGGCGGCCCGGGGAGCTGTTTTTT
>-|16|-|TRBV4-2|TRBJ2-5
CASSQGVAPNQETQYF
TGTGCCAGCAGCCAAGGGGTAGCCCCAAACCAAGAGACCCAGTACTTC
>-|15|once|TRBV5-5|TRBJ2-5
CASSLVWQGGETQYF
TGTGCCAGCAGCTTGGTATGGCAGGGGGGGGAGACCCAGTACTTC
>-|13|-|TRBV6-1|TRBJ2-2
CASSPIGTGELFF
TGTGCCAGCAGTCCGATCGGGACCGGGGAGCTGTTTTTT
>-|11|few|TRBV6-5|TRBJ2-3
CASGLRDTQYF
TGTGCCAGCGGACTTCGCGATACGCAGTATTTT
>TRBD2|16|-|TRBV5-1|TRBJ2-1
CASSPRASGTYNEQFF
TGCGCCAGCAGCCCCCGGGCTAGCGGGACCTACAATGAGCAGTTCTTC
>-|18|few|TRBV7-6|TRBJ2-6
CASSFWPSGRSGANVLTF
TGTGCCAGCAGCTTTTGGCCCTCCGGCCGCTCTGGGGCCAACGTCCTGACTTTC
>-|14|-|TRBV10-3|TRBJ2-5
CAISGLAKGETQYF
TGTGCCATCAGTGGGCTAGCGAAGGGAGAGACCCAGTACTTC
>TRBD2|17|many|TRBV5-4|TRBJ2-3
CASSSETSARGADTQYF
TGTGCCAGCAGCTCGGAGACTAGCGCGAGGGGCGCAGATACGCAGTATTTT
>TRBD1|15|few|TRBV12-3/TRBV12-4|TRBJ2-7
CASSFSGGDSYEQYF
TGTGCCAGCAGTTTTTCAGGGGGTGATTCCTACGAGCAGTACTTC
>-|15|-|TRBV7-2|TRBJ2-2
CASSLSRLPLGELFF
TGTGCCAGCAGCTTATCCCGGCTCCCACTTGGGGAGCTGTTTTTT
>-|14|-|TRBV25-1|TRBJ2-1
CASSAAGSVNEQFF
TGTGCCAGCAGTGCGGCCGGCAGTGTCAATGAGCAGTTCTTC
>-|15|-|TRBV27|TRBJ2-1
CASSLWPSSYNEQFF
TGTGCCAGCAGTTTATGGCCGAGCTCCTACAATGAGCAGTTCTTC